This is a list of T cell receptor beta chains from one sample in a study of blood T cell repertoires in COVID-19. Sequenced by immunoSEQ multiplex PCR; TCRdb stores in-frame clones only, minus some. The sample yields 150,000 or so clones, 84% seen once. The material sequenced was PBMCs or T cells enriched from blood (not recorded which). These receptors came from a man aged 50 to 60 who had recovered from COVID-19. Each CDR3 is given without its conserved first and last residue. Each record gives: J gene, V gene, CDR3 protein.

J: TRBJ1-2; V: TRBV18; CDR3: ASSPPGYDGYT
J: TRBJ2-7; V: TRBV18; CDR3: ASSPVSDSKSNGQY
J: TRBJ2-7; V: TRBV2; CDR3: ASRDRVEQY
J: TRBJ1-6; V: TRBV9; CDR3: ASSVGGVGNSPLH
J: TRBJ1-1; V: TRBV6-2/TRBV6-3; CDR3: ASSYLVPKPAEAF
J: TRBJ2-1; V: TRBV5-1; CDR3: ASSLLGGAPYNEQF
J: TRBJ2-7; V: TRBV2; CDR3: ASGTEYEQY
J: TRBJ2-7; V: TRBV11-2; CDR3: ASSLEGQASYEQY
J: TRBJ2-3; V: TRBV10-3; CDR3: ASGQGSTDTQY
J: TRBJ2-7; V: TRBV3-1/TRBV3-2; CDR3: ASSLSKAPYEQY
J: TRBJ2-7; V: TRBV4-1; CDR3: ASSQMGILGDEQY
J: TRBJ2-2; V: TRBV19; CDR3: ASSSDRRTGELF
J: TRBJ2-6; V: TRBV24-1; CDR3: ATRRLWTGERTGANVLT
J: TRBJ1-5; V: TRBV4-1; CDR3: ASSQGQGYQPQH
J: TRBJ2-1; V: TRBV3-1/TRBV3-2; CDR3: ASSPGLAGGRSEQF
J: TRBJ2-1; V: TRBV10-2; CDR3: ASSEPGGTGLYNEQF
J: TRBJ1-6; V: TRBV2; CDR3: ASVPSRASHNSPLH
J: TRBJ2-3; V: TRBV7-3; CDR3: ASSLSGYTDTQY